This TCR beta chain was sequenced during a study of immune evolution from preneoplasia to lung adenocarcinoma. Two lung cancer pathologists independently confirmed each histologic diagnosis. The table came from immunoSEQ multiplex PCR; TCRdb's copy has only in-frame clones and leaves some out. The table lists around 6,100 clones, roughly 85% of them singletons, with around 6.3% in the top ten. Trimming removed 0 bases from V and 6 bases from J, with 9 bases in between. Germline loops: CDR1 SGHRS, CDR2 YFSETQ. The CDR3 has 13 residues. V and J are TRBV5-1 and TRBJ1-1, with a weak D call TRBD1 (6 bases). This clonotype was sampled from a person aged 50-75 years with lung adenocarcinoma. The sequenced material came from FFPE minimally invasive lung adenocarcinoma tissue. CDR3 nucleotides: TGCGCCAGCAGCTTGGGGACAGAATCTGAAGCTTTCTTT. Its protein product is CASSLGTESEAFF.